This T cell receptor (beta chain) was sequenced for a study of identical twins. Points from the study as a whole: Insertion counts were lower in abundant cord blood beta clonotypes, a trend that memory repertoires did not show.

This clonotype has just a few counts. What it binds is not known. The germline V gene encodes CDR1 SGHTA and CDR2 FQGNSA. The V and J ends lost 5 bases and 1 base respectively, with 18 bases between them. This CDR3 spans 17 amino acids. TCRdb redid the calling of the 5' RACE reads with MiXCR, one entry per CDR3 protein. The sample lists about 520,000 distinct CDR3 sequences; about 20% were seen once. These data are also associated with another study on T cells expressing NK-cell markers.

The rearrangement uses TRBV7-2 and TRBJ1-5; tentatively, D is TRBD1 (5 bases). The receptor was isolated from a woman under 30 in good health. Sequencing was done on a sample of CD4+ T cells sorted from blood. CDR3 nucleotide sequence: TGTGCCAGCAGCGCCCAGAACAGGTTAAGGAGCAATCAGCCCCAGCATTTT. Translation: CASSAQNRLRSNQPQHF.